This T cell receptor beta chain was sequenced for a study of immune evolution from preneoplasia to lung adenocarcinoma. Study-wide results and caveats: Clonality was highest in normal lung, lower in later-stage lesions apparently.

Remarks on this clone: The antigen remains unidentified.

V lost 5 bases and J 7 bases, leaving 12 bases between the germline ends. CDR3 length: 13 residues. Germline values: CDR1 MNHEY, CDR2 SVGAGI. Measured with immunoSEQ multiplex PCR; TCRdb has only the in-frame clones, and not every one. This sample has some 8,200 clones, with about 78% found just once. Each case's diagnosis was confirmed by two pathologists on H&E. The rearrangement links TRBV6-5 to TRBJ1-5; D uncertain. This TCR was recovered from a donor at least 70 years old with lung adenocarcinoma. Source material: FFPE minimally invasive lung adenocarcinoma tissue. The CDR3 nucleotides are TGTGCCAGCAGTGAGGGCGGGCAACAGCCCCAGCATTTT. This sequence encodes CASSEGGQQPQHF.